This TCR beta chain came from a study of cytomegalovirus exposure and HLA in healthy donors. Study-level findings and limits: An assumption of roughly uniform sequencing depth across donors underlay the presence/absence analyses. Some highly shared sequence variants likely arose as a pipeline artifact. CMV serostatus was the sole immune exposure data available.

The CDR3 extends over 15 amino acids. The ends were cut back, 4 bases at V and 4 bases at J, with 16 bases in the middle. Per germline, CDR1 LGHNA and CDR2 YSLEER. Comments on this clone: Its antigen is still unknown.

Researchers ran the PCR with 60 Vbeta and 13 Jbeta primers. The repertoire was sequenced with immunoSEQ multiplex PCR; TCRdb's copy has only in-frame clones and lacks some. The sample consists of 130,000 to 150,000 clones, roughly four fifths of them appearing once. This chain joins TRBV4-3 and TRBJ1-2; D is possibly TRBD1 (6 bases). The clonotype comes from a man aged 40-49 years in good health and CMV-seropositive. Specimen: PBMCs. DNA for the CDR3: TGCGCCAGCAGCCCCGACAGGCTCCGGCTCTATGGCTACACCTTC. Protein product: CASSPDRLRLYGYTF.